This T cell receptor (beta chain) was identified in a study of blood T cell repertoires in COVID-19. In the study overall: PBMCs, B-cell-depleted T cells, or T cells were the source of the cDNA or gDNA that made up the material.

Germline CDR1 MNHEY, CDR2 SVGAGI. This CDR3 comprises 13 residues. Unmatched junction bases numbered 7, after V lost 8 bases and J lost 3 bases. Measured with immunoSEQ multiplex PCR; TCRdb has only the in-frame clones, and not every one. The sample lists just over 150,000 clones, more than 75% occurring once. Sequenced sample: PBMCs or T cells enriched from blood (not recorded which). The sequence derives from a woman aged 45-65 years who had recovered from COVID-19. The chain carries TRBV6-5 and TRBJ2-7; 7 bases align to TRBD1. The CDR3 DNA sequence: TGTGCCAGCGGGACACGACAGGGCTACGAGCAGTACTTC. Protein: CASGTRQGYEQYF.